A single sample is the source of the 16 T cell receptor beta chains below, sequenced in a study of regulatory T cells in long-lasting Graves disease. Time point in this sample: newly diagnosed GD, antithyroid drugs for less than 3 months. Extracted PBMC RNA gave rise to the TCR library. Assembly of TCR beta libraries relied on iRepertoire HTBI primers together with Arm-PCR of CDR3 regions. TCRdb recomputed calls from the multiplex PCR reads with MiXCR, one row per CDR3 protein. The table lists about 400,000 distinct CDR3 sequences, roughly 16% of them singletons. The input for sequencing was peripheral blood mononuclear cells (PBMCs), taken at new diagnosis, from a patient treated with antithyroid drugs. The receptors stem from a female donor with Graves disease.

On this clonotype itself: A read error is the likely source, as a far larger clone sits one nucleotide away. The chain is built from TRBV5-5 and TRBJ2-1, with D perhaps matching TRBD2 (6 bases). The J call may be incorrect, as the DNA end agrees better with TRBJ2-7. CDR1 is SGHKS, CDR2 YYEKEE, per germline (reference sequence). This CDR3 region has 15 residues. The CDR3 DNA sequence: TGTGCCAGCAGCTTGATCCGCGGGACTTACAATGAGCAGTACTTC. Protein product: CASSLIRGTYNEQYF.

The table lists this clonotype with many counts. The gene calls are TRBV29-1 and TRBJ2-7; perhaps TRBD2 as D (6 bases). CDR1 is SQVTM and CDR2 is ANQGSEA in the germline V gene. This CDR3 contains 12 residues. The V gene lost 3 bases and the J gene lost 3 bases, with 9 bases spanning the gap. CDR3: CSVEDYYYEQYF. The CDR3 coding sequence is TGCAGCGTTGAGGACTATTACTACGAGCAGTACTTC.

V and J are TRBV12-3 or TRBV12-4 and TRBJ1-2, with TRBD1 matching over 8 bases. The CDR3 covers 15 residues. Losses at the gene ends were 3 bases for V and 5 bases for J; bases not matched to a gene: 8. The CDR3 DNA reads TGTGCCAGCAGTTTTGACGACAGGGGAACGTATGGCTACACCTTC. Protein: CASSFDDRGTYGYTF.

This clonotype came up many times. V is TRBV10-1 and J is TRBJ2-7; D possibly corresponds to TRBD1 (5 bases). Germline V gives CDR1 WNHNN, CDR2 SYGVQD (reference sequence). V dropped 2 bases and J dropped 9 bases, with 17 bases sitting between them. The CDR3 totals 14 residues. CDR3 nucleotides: TGCGCCAGCAGTGAGGACAGTTTATACGAGCGGCAGTACTTC. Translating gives CASSEDSLYERQYF.

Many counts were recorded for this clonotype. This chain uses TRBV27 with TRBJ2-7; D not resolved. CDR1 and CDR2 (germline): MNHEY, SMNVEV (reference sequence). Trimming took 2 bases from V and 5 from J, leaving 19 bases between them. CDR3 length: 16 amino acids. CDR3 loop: CASSLSSYPGWNEQYF. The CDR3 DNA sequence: TGTGCCAGCAGTTTAAGCTCTTATCCTGGGTGGAACGAGCAGTACTTC.

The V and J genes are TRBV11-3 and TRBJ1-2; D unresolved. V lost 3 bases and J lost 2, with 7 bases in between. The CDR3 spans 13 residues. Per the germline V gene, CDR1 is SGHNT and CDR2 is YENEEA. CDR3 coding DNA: TGTGCCAGCAGCTTGAGTCAGAACTATGGCTACACCTTC. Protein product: CASSLSQNYGYTF.

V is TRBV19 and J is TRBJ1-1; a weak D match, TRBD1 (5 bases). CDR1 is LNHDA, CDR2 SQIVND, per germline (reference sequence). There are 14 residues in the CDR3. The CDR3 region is CATNSWTMHTEAFF. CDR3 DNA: TGTGCGACCAATAGTTGGACAATGCACACTGAAGCTTTCTTT.

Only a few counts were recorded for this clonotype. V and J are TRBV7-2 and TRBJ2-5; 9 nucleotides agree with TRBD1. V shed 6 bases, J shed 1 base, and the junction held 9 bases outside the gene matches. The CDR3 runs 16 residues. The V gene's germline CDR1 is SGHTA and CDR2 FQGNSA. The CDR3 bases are TGTGCCAGCAGGTCCGGGACAGGGAATATCCAAGAGACCCAGTACTTC. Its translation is CASRSGTGNIQETQYF.

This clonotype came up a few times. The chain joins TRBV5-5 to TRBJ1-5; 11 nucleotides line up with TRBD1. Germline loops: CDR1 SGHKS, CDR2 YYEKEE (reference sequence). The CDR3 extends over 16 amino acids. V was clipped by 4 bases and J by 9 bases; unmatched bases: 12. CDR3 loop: CASSNRTGGGELPQHF. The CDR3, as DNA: TGTGCCAGCAGCAACCGGACAGGGGGCGGTGAATTGCCCCAGCATTTT.

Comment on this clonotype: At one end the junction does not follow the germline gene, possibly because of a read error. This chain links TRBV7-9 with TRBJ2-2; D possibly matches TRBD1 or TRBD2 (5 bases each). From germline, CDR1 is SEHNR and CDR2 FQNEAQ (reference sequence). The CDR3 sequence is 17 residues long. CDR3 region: CASIPLGHQANTGEPFF. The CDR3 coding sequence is TGTGCCAGCATCCCCCTGGGGCACCAGGCAAACACCGGGGAGCCGTTTTTT.

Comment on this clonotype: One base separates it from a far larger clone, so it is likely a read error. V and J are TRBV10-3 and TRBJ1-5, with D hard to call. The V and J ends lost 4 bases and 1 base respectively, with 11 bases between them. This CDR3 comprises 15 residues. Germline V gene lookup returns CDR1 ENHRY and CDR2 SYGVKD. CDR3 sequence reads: CAISGWEASNQPQHF. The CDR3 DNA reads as TGTGCCATCAGTGGATGGGAGGCAAGCAATCAGCCCCAGCATTTT.

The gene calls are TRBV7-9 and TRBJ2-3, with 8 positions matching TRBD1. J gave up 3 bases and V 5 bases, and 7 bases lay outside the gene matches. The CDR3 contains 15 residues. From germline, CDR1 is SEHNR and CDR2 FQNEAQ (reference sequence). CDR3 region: CASSPDRARTDTQYF. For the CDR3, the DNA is TGTGCCAGCAGCCCGGACAGGGCGAGAACAGATACGCAGTATTTT.

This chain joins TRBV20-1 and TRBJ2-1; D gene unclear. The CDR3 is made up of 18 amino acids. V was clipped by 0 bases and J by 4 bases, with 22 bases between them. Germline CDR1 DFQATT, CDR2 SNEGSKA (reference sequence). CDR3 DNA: TGCAGTGCTAGAGAGGGCCTGACCCCATCGAAAGGGTACAATGAGCAGTTCTTC. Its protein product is CSAREGLTPSKGYNEQFF.

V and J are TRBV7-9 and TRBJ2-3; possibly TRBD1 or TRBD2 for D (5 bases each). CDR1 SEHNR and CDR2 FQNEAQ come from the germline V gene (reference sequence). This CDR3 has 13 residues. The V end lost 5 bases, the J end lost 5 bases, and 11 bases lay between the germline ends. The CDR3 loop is CASSPRGVDTQYF. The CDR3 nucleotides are TGTGCCAGCAGCCCAAGAGGGGTAGATACGCAGTATTTT.

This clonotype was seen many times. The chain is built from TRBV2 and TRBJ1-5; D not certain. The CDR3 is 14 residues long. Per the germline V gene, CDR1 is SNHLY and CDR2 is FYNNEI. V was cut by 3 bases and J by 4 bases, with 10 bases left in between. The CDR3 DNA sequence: TGTGCCAGCAGTGAGGCCAGAGGAAATCAGCCCCAGCATTTT. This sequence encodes CASSEARGNQPQHF.

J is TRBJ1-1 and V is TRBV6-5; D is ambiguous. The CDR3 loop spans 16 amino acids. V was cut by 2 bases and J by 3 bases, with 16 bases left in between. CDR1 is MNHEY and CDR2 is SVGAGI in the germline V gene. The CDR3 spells CASSYTSGRADTEAFF. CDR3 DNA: TGTGCCAGCAGTTACACTAGCGGGAGGGCGGACACTGAAGCTTTCTTT.